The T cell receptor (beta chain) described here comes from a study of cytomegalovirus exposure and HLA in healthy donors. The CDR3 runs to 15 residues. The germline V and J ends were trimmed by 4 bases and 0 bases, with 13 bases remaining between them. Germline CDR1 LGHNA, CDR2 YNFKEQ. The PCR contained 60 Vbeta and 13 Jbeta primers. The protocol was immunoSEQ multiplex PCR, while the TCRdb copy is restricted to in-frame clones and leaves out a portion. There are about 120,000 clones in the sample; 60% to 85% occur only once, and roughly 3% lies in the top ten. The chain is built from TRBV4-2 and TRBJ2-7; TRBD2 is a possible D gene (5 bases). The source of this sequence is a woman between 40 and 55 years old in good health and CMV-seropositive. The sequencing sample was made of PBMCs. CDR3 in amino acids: CASSLEGLVSYEQYF. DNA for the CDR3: TGTGCCAGCAGCCTCGAGGGTTTGGTCTCCTACGAGCAGTACTTC.